This T cell receptor beta chain was captured by sequencing in a study of vaccination effects on CD4 cells after COVID-19. The wider study: Subjects were given two BNT162b2 or mRNA-1273 vaccine doses.

ViraFEST used viral peptide pools to expand antigen-specific CD4+ T cells before sequencing. Isolation of CD4+ T cells took place after around 10 days of culture. Vaccinees lacked prior SARS-CoV-2 infection and tested negative for nucleocapsid antibodies. Half of the medium was exchanged for IL-2 medium on both days 3 and 7. The protocol was immunoSEQ multiplex PCR, while the TCRdb copy is restricted to in-frame clones and leaves out a portion. The profile shows 65,000 or so clones, roughly four fifths of them singletons. CDR3 length: 17 residues. Germline values: CDR1 SGHVS, CDR2 FNYEAQ. As concerns this clone: The antigen remains unidentified. The junction differs from germline at one of its ends, possibly a read error.

This specimen consisted of CD4+ T cells from PBMCs cultured with HCoV-NL63 spike peptides, obtained before COVID-19 vaccination. This TCR derives from a human donor who received a COVID-19 vaccine. The chain couples TRBV7-6 to TRBJ1-4; 7 nucleotides align to TRBD1. The chain's CDR3 is CASSLGPPGGGVEKLSF. The CDR3 nucleotides read TGTGCCAGCAGCTTAGGGCCCCCAGGGGGAGGTGTTGAAAAACTGTCTTTT.